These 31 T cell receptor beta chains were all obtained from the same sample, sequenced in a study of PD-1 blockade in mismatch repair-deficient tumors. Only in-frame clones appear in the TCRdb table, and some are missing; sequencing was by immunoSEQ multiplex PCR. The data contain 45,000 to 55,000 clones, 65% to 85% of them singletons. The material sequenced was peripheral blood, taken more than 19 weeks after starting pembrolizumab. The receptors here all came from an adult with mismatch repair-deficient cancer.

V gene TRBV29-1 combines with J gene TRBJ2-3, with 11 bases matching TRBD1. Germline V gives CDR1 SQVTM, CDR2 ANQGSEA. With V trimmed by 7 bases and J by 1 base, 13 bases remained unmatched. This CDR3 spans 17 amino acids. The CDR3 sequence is CSGRGDRGSLGTDTQYF. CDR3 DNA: TGCAGCGGCCGAGGGGACAGGGGGTCACTGGGCACAGATACGCAGTATTTT.

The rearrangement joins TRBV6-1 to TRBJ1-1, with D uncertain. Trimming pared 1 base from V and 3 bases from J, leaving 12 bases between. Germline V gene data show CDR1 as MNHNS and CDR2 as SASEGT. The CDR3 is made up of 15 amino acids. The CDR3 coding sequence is TGTGCCAGCAGTGAAGTAGGTGGCGGGCACACTGAAGCTTTCTTT. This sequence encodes CASSEVGGGHTEAFF.

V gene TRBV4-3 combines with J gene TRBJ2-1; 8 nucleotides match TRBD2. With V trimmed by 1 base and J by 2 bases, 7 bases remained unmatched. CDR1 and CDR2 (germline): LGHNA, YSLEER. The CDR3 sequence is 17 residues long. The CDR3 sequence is CASSQGWNGRAYNEQFF. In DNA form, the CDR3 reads TGCGCCAGCAGCCAAGGGTGGAACGGGAGGGCCTACAATGAGCAGTTCTTC.

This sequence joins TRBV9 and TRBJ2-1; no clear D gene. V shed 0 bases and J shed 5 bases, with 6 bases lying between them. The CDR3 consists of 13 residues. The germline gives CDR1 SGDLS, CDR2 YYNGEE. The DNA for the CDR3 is TGTGCCAGCAGCGTAGTCCCGAACAATGAGCAGTTCTTC. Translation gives CASSVVPNNEQFF.

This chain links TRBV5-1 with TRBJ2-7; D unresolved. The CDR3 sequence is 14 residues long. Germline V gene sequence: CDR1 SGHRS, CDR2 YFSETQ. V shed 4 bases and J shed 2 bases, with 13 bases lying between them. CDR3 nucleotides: TGCGCCAGCAGCACGAGTTGGTTAACCTACGAGCAGTACTTC. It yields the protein CASSTSWLTYEQYF. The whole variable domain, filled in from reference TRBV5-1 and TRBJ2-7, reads KAGVTQTPRYLIKTRGQQVTLSCSPISGHRSVSWYQQTPGQGLQFLFEYFSETQRNKGNFPGRFSGRQFSNSRSEMNVSTLELGDSALYLCASSTSWLTYEQYFGPGTRLTVT.

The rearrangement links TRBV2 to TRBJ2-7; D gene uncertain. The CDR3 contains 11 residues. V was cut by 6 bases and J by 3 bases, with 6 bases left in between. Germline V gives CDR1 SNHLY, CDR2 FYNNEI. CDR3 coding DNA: TGTGCCAGCAGCCGAGACTACGAGCAGTACTTC. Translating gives CASSRDYEQYF.

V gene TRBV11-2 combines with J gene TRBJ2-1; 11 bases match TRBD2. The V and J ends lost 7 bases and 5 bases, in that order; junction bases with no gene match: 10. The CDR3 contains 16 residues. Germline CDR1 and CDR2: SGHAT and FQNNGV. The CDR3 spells CASTPLSGRVDNEQFF. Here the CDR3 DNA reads TGTGCCAGCACCCCCCTTAGCGGGAGGGTAGACAATGAGCAGTTCTTC.

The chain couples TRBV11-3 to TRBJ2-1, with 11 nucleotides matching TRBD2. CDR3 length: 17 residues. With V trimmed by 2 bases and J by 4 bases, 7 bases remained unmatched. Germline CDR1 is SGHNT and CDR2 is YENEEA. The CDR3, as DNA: TGTGCCAGCAGCTTATCCTCAACTAGCGGGGGATACAATGAGCAGTTCTTC. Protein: CASSLSSTSGGYNEQFF.

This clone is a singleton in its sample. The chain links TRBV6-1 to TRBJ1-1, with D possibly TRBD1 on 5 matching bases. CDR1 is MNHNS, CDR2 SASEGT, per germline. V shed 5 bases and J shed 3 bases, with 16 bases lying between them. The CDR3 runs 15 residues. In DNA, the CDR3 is TGTGCCAGCAGTCTGGCAGGGCGGGCTTACACTGAAGCTTTCTTT. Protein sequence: CASSLAGRAYTEAFF.

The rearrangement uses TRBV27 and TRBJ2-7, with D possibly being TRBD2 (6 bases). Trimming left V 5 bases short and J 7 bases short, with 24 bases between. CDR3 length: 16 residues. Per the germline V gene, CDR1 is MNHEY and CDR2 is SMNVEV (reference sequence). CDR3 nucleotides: TGTGCCAGCAGTATCTACAGAGCGGGCGGCCCCGGAGAGCAGTACTTC. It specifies CASSIYRAGGPGEQYF.

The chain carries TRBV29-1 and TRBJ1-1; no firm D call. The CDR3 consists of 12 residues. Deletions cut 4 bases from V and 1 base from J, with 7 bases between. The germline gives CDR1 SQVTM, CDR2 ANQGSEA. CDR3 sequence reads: CSVVGGNTEAFF. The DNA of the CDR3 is TGCAGCGTTGTGGGCGGGAACACTGAAGCTTTCTTT.

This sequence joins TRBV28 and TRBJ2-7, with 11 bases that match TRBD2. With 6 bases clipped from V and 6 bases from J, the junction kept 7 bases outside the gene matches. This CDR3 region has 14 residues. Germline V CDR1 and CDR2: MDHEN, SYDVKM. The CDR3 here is CASRVTSGSGEQYF. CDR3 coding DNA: TGTGCCAGCAGGGTTACTAGCGGGAGTGGCGAGCAGTACTTC. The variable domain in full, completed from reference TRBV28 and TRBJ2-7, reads DVKVTQSSRYLVKRTGEKVFLECVQDMDHENMFWYRQDPGLGLRLIYFSYDVKMKEKGDIPEGYSVSREKKERFSLILESASTNQTSMYLCASRVTSGSGEQYFGPGTRLTVT.

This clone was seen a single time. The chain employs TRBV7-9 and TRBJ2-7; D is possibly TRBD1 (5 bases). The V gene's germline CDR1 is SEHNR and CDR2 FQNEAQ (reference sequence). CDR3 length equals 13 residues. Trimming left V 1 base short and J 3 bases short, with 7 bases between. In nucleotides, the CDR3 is TGTGCCAGCAGCTTAGGCAGGGTCTACGAGCAGTACTTC. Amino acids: CASSLGRVYEQYF.

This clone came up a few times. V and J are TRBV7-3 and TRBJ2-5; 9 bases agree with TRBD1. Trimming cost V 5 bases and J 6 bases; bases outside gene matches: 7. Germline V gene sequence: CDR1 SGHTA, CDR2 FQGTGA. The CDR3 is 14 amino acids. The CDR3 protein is CASSPGQGRQTQYF. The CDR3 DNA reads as TGTGCCAGCAGCCCCGGACAGGGGAGACAGACCCAGTACTTC.

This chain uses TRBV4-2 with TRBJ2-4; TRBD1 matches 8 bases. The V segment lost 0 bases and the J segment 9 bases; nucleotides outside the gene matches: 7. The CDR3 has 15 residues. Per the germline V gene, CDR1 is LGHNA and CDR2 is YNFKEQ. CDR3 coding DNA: TGTGCCAGCAGCCAAGATGGGGACAGGCGCAGCATTCAGTACTTC. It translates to CASSQDGDRRSIQYF.

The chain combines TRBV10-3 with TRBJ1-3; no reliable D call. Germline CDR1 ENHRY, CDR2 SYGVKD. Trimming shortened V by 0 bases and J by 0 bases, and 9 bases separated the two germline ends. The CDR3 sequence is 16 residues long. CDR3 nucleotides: TGTGCCATCAGTGAGTCATCAGGACGCTCTGGAAACACCATATATTTT. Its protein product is CAISESSGRSGNTIYF.

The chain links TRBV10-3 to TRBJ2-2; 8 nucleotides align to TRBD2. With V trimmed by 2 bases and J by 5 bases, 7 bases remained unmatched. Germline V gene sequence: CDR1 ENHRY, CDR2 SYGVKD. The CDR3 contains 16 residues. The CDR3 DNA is TGTGCCATCAGTGAGGGCGGCGGGAGGAGTACCGGGGAGCTGTTTTTT. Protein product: CAISEGGGRSTGELFF.

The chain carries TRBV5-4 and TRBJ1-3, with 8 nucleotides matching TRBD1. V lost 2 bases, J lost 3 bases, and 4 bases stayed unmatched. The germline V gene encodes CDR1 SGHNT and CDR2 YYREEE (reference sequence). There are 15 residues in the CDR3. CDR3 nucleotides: TGTGCCAGCAGCTTTCAGGGGGCAAGTGGAAACACCATATATTTT. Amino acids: CASSFQGASGNTIYF.

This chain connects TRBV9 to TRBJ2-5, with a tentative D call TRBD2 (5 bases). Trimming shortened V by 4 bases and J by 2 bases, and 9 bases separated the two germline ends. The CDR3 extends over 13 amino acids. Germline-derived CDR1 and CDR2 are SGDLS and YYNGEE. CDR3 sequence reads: CASSPGIQETQYF. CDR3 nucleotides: TGTGCCAGCAGCCCCGGGATTCAAGAGACCCAGTACTTC.

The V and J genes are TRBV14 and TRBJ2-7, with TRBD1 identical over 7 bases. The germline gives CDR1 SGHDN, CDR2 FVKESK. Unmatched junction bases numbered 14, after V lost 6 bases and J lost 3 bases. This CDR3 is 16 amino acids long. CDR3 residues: CASSPEDRIFIYEQYF. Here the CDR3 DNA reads TGTGCCAGCAGTCCCGAGGACAGGATCTTCATCTACGAGCAGTACTTC.

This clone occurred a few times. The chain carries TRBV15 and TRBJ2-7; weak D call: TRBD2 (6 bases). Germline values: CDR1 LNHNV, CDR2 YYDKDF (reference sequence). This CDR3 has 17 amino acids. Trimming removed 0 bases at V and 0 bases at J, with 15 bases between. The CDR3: CATSREDTGAPSYEQYF. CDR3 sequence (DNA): TGTGCCACCAGCAGAGAAGATACGGGAGCCCCCTCCTACGAGCAGTACTTC.

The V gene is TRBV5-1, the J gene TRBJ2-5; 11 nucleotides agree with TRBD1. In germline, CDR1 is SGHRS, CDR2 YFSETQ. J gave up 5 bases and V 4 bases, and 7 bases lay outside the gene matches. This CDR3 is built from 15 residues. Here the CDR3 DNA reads TGCGCCAGCAGCCCCGGGACAGGGGGTGATGAGACCCAGTACTTC. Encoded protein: CASSPGTGGDETQYF.

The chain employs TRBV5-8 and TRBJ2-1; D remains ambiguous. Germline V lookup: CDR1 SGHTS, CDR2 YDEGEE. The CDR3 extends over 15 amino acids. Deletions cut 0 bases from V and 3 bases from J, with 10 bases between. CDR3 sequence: CASSLASTYYNEQFF. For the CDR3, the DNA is TGTGCCAGCAGCTTGGCCAGTACCTACTACAATGAGCAGTTCTTC.

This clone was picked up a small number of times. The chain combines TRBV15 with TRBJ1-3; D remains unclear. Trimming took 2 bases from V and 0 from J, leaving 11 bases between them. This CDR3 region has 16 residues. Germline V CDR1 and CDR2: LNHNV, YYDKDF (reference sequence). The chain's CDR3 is CATSRRQLSSGNTIYF. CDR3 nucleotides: TGTGCCACCAGCAGAAGGCAGCTGAGCTCTGGAAACACCATATATTTT.

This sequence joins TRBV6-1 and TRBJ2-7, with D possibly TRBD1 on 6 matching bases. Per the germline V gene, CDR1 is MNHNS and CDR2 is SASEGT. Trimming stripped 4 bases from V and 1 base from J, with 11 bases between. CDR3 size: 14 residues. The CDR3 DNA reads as TGTGCCAGCAGTGCGGACAGAAAATCCTACGAGCAGTACTTC. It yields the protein CASSADRKSYEQYF.

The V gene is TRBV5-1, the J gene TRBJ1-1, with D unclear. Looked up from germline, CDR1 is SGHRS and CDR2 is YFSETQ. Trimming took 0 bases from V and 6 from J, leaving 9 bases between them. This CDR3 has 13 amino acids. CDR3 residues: CASSLVGQAEAFF. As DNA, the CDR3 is TGCGCCAGCAGCTTGGTAGGTCAAGCTGAAGCTTTCTTT.

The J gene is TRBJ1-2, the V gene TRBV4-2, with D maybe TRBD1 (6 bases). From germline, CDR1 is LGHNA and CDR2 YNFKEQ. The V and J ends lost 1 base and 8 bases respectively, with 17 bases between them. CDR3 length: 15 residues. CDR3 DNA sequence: TGTGCCAGCAGCCAAGTTAGGGGGGGGCGCTTGGGCTACACCTTC. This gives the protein CASSQVRGGRLGYTF.

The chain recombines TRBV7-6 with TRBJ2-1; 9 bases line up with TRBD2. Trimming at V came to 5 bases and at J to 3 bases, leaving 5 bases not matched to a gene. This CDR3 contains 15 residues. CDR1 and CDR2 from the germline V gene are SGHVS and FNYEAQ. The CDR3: CASSPAGGGYNEQFF. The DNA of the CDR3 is TGTGCCAGCAGCCCAGCGGGAGGCGGCTACAATGAGCAGTTCTTC.

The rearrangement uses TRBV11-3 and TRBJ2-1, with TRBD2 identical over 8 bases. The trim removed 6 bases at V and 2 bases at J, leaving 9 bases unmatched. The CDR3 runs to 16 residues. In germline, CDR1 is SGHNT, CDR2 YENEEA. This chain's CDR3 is CASRRSTSGPYNEQFF. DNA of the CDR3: TGTGCCAGCAGACGTTCTACTAGCGGCCCCTACAATGAGCAGTTCTTC.

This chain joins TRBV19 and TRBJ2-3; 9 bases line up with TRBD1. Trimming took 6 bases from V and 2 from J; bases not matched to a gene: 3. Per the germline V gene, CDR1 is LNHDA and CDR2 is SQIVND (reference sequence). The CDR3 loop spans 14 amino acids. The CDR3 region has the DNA TGTGCCAGTAGCAGGGACAGGGCCACAGATACGCAGTATTTT. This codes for CASSRDRATDTQYF.

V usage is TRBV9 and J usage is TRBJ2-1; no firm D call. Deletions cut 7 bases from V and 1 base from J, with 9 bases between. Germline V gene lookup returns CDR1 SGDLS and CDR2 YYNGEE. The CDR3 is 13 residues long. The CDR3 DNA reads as TGTGCCAGCTCGGGTGGTTCCTACAATGAGCAGTTCTTC. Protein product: CASSGGSYNEQFF.